A single sample is the source of the 12 T cell receptor beta chains below, sequenced in a study of cytomegalovirus exposure and HLA in healthy donors. PCR employed 60 Vbeta and 13 Jbeta primers. The protocol was immunoSEQ multiplex PCR, while the TCRdb copy is restricted to in-frame clones and leaves out a portion. This table holds about 140,000 clones, 78% found once. Sequencing used PBMCs. The receptors were gathered from a male donor in good health and CMV-seronegative.

V gene TRBV19 combines with J gene TRBJ1-5; D not certain. Trimming left V 2 bases short and J 0 bases short, with 11 bases between. Germline values: CDR1 LNHDA, CDR2 SQIVND (reference sequence). This CDR3 is built from 16 residues. The CDR3 reads CASSITRLDSNQPQHF. CDR3 DNA sequence: TGTGCCAGTAGTATAACAAGACTTGATAGCAATCAGCCCCAGCATTTT.

J is TRBJ2-5 and V is TRBV6-5, with D possibly matching TRBD1 (5 bases). The tail of the sequence fits TRBJ2-7 better, so the J call may be wrong. Germline CDR1 and CDR2: MNHEY and SVGAGI. This CDR3 has 14 residues. This CDR3 is CASSYSGPYYEQYF. In DNA form, the CDR3 reads TGTGCCAGCAGTTACTCGGGGCCCTACTACGAGCAGTACTTC.

The genes are TRBV18 and TRBJ2-5; 10 bases map to TRBD1. CDR1 is KGHSH, CDR2 LQKENI, per germline. Trimming took 6 bases from V and 7 from J; bases not matched to a gene: 11. This CDR3 is built from 15 residues. The CDR3 loop reads CASSRGDRGAGTQYF. CDR3 nucleotides: TGTGCCAGCTCCCGCGGGGACAGGGGAGCTGGGACCCAGTACTTC. The entire variable domain, with the rest obtained from reference TRBV18 and TRBJ2-5, is as follows: NAGVMQNPRHLVRRRGQEARLRCSPMKGHSHVYWYRQLPEEGLKFMVYLQKENIIDESGMPKERFSAEFPKEGPSILRIQQVVRGDSAAYFCASSRGDRGAGTQYFGPGTRLLVL.

J is TRBJ1-1 and V is TRBV2; the match to TRBD1 covers 10 bases. This CDR3 region has 15 residues. The V segment lost 8 bases and the J segment 4 bases; nucleotides outside the gene matches: 10. CDR1 is SNHLY and CDR2 is FYNNEI in the germline V gene. The CDR3: CASGGTGEFFTEAFF. As DNA, the CDR3 is TGTGCCAGCGGGGGGACAGGGGAGTTCTTCACTGAAGCTTTCTTT.

J is TRBJ2-7 and V is TRBV10-1; TRBD2 is a possible D gene (5 bases). The germline CDR1 and CDR2 sequences are WNHNN and SYGVQD (reference sequence). V shed 0 bases and J shed 6 bases, with 21 bases lying between them. The CDR3 totals 17 residues. The CDR3 loop is CASSESLSATIRGEQYF. Written as DNA, the CDR3 is TGCGCCAGCAGTGAGTCGCTGAGCGCGACAATCCGGGGCGAGCAGTACTTC.

The chain couples TRBV15 to TRBJ2-7, with D perhaps TRBD1 (6 bases). Germline lookup yields CDR1 LNHNV and CDR2 YYDKDF (reference sequence). V dropped 8 bases and J dropped 3 bases, with 11 bases sitting between them. The CDR3 has 12 amino acids. The DNA for the CDR3 is TGTGCCACCGAGGGGGTGGACTACGAGCAGTACTTC. Amino acids: CATEGVDYEQYF.

In its sample, this clone was seen a few times. This chain links TRBV7-2 with TRBJ1-6, with no clear D. V lost 4 bases, J lost 10 bases, and 11 bases lay in between. Germline CDR1 and CDR2: SGHTA and FQGNSA. There are 13 residues in the CDR3. Here the CDR3 DNA reads TGTGCCAGCAGCTCGCCAGGAAGATCACCCCTCCACTTT. It is translated as CASSSPGRSPLHF. Supplemented by reference TRBV7-2 and TRBJ1-6, the full variable domain reads GAGVSQSPSNKVTEKGKDVELRCDPISGHTALYWYRQSLGQGLEFLIYFQGNSAPDKSGLPSDRFSAERTGGSVSTLTIQRTQQEDSAVYLCASSSPGRSPLHFGNGTRLTVT.

The rearrangement uses TRBV7-3 and TRBJ2-1, with TRBD2 matching over 7 bases. The germline V gene encodes CDR1 SGHTA and CDR2 FQGTGA. V shed 7 bases and J 9 bases; nucleotides not matched to a gene: 18. This CDR3 has 16 residues. This CDR3 is CASNPSGEGPASEQFF. For the CDR3, the DNA is TGTGCCAGCAACCCCAGCGGGGAAGGCCCAGCCAGTGAGCAGTTCTTC. Complete variable domain (other parts from reference TRBV7-3 and TRBJ2-1): GAGVSQTPSNKVTEKGKYVELRCDPISGHTALYWYRQSLGQGPEFLIYFQGTGAADDSGLPNDRFFAVRPEGSVSTLKIQRTERGDSAVYLCASNPSGEGPASEQFFGPGTRLTVL.

The J gene is TRBJ2-5, the V gene TRBV18; D gene ambiguous. Trimming shortened V by 0 bases and J by 3 bases, and 5 bases separated the two germline ends. The CDR3 spans 13 residues. Germline V gene sequence: CDR1 KGHSH, CDR2 LQKENI. CDR3 DNA: TGTGCCAGCTCACCACCGTCCGAAGAGACCCAGTACTTC. The encoded protein is CASSPPSEETQYF. Filled out from reference TRBV18 and TRBJ2-5, the complete variable domain reads NAGVMQNPRHLVRRRGQEARLRCSPMKGHSHVYWYRQLPEEGLKFMVYLQKENIIDESGMPKERFSAEFPKEGPSILRIQQVVRGDSAAYFCASSPPSEETQYFGPGTRLLVL.

V gene TRBV5-4 combines with J gene TRBJ2-7; a weak D match, TRBD2 (6 bases). Deletions cut 0 bases from V and 3 bases from J, with 10 bases between. The CDR3 consists of 14 residues. Germline V gives CDR1 SGHNT, CDR2 YYREEE (reference sequence). CDR3 region: CASSLGGINYEQYF. DNA of the CDR3: TGTGCCAGCAGCTTGGGCGGGATAAACTACGAGCAGTACTTC.

Only one count was recorded for this clone. The sample has other DNA sequences that encode this CDR3 too. The rearrangement links TRBV18 to TRBJ1-1; D is perhaps TRBD1 (6 bases). Germline V lookup: CDR1 KGHSH, CDR2 LQKENI. Trimming shortened V by 1 base and J by 2 bases, and 8 bases separated the two germline ends. There are 14 residues in the CDR3. CDR3 region: CASSPLDSNTEAFF. CDR3 nucleotide sequence: TGTGCCAGCTCACCACTGGACAGTAACACTGAAGCTTTCTTT.

This clone came up once. The V gene is TRBV4-2, the J gene TRBJ1-1, with unresolved D. CDR1 LGHNA and CDR2 YNFKEQ come from the germline V gene. The V end lost 0 bases, the J end lost 0 bases, and 14 bases lay between the germline ends. The CDR3 is made up of 17 amino acids. This CDR3 reads CASSQDLGSEMNTEAFF. The CDR3, as DNA: TGTGCCAGCAGCCAAGATCTAGGTTCAGAAATGAACACTGAAGCTTTCTTT.